This T cell receptor (beta chain) was captured by sequencing in a study of control samples from healthy donors and cancer patients. Data came from immunoSEQ multiplex PCR; TCRdb stores just in-frame clones and leaves some out. Here the sample spans roughly 88,000 clones, roughly nine tenths being singletons. CDR1 MNHEY and CDR2 SVGAGI come from the germline V gene. The ends lost 9 bases at V and 0 bases at J; junction bases unmatched: 6. The CDR3 has 14 residues. V and J are TRBV6-5 and TRBJ2-3; 7 bases are a match to TRBD2. The sequenced material came from blood. This TCR was recovered from a woman in her 30s in good health. The CDR3 loop reads CASARGVSTDTQYF. CDR3 bases: TGTGCCAGTGCCCGGGGGGTTAGCACAGATACGCAGTATTTT.